This record looks at one T cell receptor (beta chain) sequence and its context. The antigen is unknown. This table comes from immunoSEQ multiplex PCR, and its TCRdb copy is limited to in-frame clones, with some not included. The table includes under 200,000 clones, approximately 94% detected once. These data belong to a study of OX40 agonist ivuxolimab in advanced cancers. The study's findings and limits: In general, CD8+ T cells held more expanded clones than CD4+ did, on average. At 0.1 to 3.0 mg/kg, clonal expansion of CD4+ and CD8+ blood T cells had occurred by week 6.

The germline V gene has CDR1 SGHTA and CDR2 FQGNSA. The J segment lost 3 bases and the V segment lost 5 bases, leaving 4 bases of the junction unmatched. The CDR3 sequence is 15 residues long. This clonotype was sampled from an adult with an advanced solid tumor such as melanoma, head and neck, liver or kidney cancer. The chain joins TRBV7-2 to TRBJ1-2, with 12 bases that match TRBD1. Sequenced here: CD4+ or CD8+ T cells sorted from blood, sampled in a trial of the OX40 agonist ivuxolimab. The CDR3: CASSPGTGGDYGYTF. The DNA for the CDR3 is TGTGCCAGCAGCCCCGGGACAGGGGGCGACTATGGCTACACCTTC.